The entry below describes one TCR beta chain. The antigen is unknown. This sample is drawn from a study of cytomegalovirus exposure and HLA in healthy donors. The CDR3 consists of 15 residues. With 0 bases removed from V and 4 bases from J, the gap between germline ends came to 12 bases. In germline, CDR1 is MNHEY, CDR2 SVGAGI. Study-wide findings and caveats: The majority of TCR sequences were rare, yet some public TCRs appeared in many donors. Among TCR beta chains, those listed as cytomegalovirus-associated numbered about 160.

Some clones are missing from TCRdb's copy, which holds only in-frame ones; the method was immunoSEQ multiplex PCR. The data contain 200,000 to 250,000 clones, about 90% of them singletons. The validation cohort, a group of more than 95 subjects, included the donors and was separate from the approximately 670-subject first cohort. The sample consisted of PBMCs. The sequence was collected from a young woman in good health and CMV-seronegative. The gene calls are TRBV6-5 and TRBJ1-1; D is undetermined. The chain's CDR3 is CASSYSTGGSTEAFF. CDR3 nucleotides: TGTGCCAGCAGTTACTCGACGGGCGGGAGCACTGAAGCTTTCTTT.